The 22 T cell receptor beta chains given below trace back to one sample, sequenced in a study of a mutant IDH1 vaccine in newly diagnosed glioma. Time point in this sample: week 11, during vaccination. What each vaccine dose contained was 300 ug of mutant IDH1 20-mer peptide, accompanied by topical imiquimod. Their target antigens are unknown. Using immunoSEQ multiplex PCR, the repertoire was profiled, and TCRdb retains in-frame clones only, with some absent. The sample lists about 130,000 clones, about 82% seen once, with 5.5% in the top ten. Sequenced here: PBMCs, sampled from a glioma patient whose treatment included an IDH1 peptide vaccine. The receptors derive from a man aged 35 to 55 with glioma.

The rearrangement joins TRBV27 to TRBJ2-1; no definite D call. The V gene lost 0 bases and the J gene lost 7 bases, with 4 bases spanning the gap. This CDR3 is built from 12 residues. The V gene's germline CDR1 is MNHEY and CDR2 SMNVEV (reference sequence). The CDR3 spells CASSLSKNEQFF. CDR3 DNA sequence: TGTGCCAGCAGTTTATCGAAGAATGAGCAGTTCTTC.

The table lists this clone with a count of one. This chain links TRBV23-1 with TRBJ2-1, with 10 bases lining up with TRBD2. TRBV23-1 is an ORF for which the function is uncertain. The CDR3 consists of 20 residues. The V gene end was trimmed by 4 bases and the J gene end by 5 bases; junction bases not matched to a gene: 20. CDR3 sequence (DNA): TGCGCCAGCAGTCTCCTAGCGGGAGCAACGAAAGGCTCTCCTAACAATGAGCAGTTCTTC. Encoded protein: CASSLLAGATKGSPNNEQFF.

The chain recombines TRBV28 with TRBJ2-7; 11 bases are shared with TRBD1. CDR3 length equals 15 residues. Germline-derived CDR1 and CDR2 are MDHEN and SYDVKM. The ends lost 6 bases at V and 3 bases at J; junction bases unmatched: 7. DNA of the CDR3: TGTGCCAGCAGCGTCGGCGGGACAGGGGGCTACGAGCAGTACTTC. Translated: CASSVGGTGGYEQYF. Full variable domain (rest looked up from reference TRBV28 and TRBJ2-7): DVKVTQSSRYLVKRTGEKVFLECVQDMDHENMFWYRQDPGLGLRLIYFSYDVKMKEKGDIPEGYSVSREKKERFSLILESASTNQTSMYLCASSVGGTGGYEQYFGPGTRLTVT.

The rearrangement joins TRBV7-9 to TRBJ2-7; D call uncertain. CDR3 length: 15 residues. V lost 1 base and J 0 bases, leaving 10 bases between the germline ends. Per germline, CDR1 SEHNR and CDR2 FQNEAQ (reference sequence). CDR3 sequence reads: CASSLDPQGSYEQYF. CDR3 bases: TGTGCCAGCAGCTTAGACCCCCAAGGCTCCTACGAGCAGTACTTC.

CDR3 protein: CATSRDLPPGRRSYEQYF. CDR3 coding DNA: TGTGCCACCAGCAGAGATTTGCCACCAGGGCGCCGGTCCTACGAGCAGTACTTC. V and J are TRBV15 and TRBJ2-7; tentative D call: TRBD1 (5 bases). The ends were cut back, 0 bases at V and 1 base at J, with 19 bases in the middle. Looked up from germline, CDR1 is LNHNV and CDR2 is YYDKDF (reference sequence). The CDR3 covers 18 residues.

CDR3 in DNA: TGTGCCATCCTTAGCGGGAGGGCTGGCGAGCAGTACTTC. Translating gives CAILSGRAGEQYF. The chain links TRBV10-3 to TRBJ2-7, with TRBD2 matching over 11 bases. The J segment lost 6 bases and the V segment lost 8 bases, leaving 6 bases of the junction unmatched. Per germline, CDR1 ENHRY and CDR2 SYGVKD. This CDR3 region has 13 residues.

The chain combines TRBV7-2 with TRBJ1-2; 9 bases fit TRBD1. The CDR3 is made up of 13 amino acids. V shed 5 bases and J 8 bases; nucleotides not matched to a gene: 6. Per germline, CDR1 SGHTA and CDR2 FQGNSA. CDR3 DNA: TGTGCCAGCAGCCGGGACAGGGTGGAAGGCTACACCTTC. Translating it yields CASSRDRVEGYTF.

The chain recombines TRBV5-4 with TRBJ2-7; D unclear. V gave up 0 bases and J gave up 4 bases, with 5 bases separating them. The CDR3 contains 12 residues. Germline loops: CDR1 SGHNT, CDR2 YYREEE (reference sequence). The CDR3 protein is CASSLEQYEQYF. The CDR3 region has the DNA TGTGCCAGCAGCTTGGAACAGTACGAGCAGTACTTC.

V gene TRBV18 combines with J gene TRBJ2-1; 8 bases fit TRBD2. Germline loops: CDR1 KGHSH, CDR2 LQKENI. J gave up 6 bases and V 4 bases, and 8 bases lay outside the gene matches. The CDR3 runs to 15 residues. CDR3 loop: CASSLGLANINEQFF. For the CDR3, the DNA is TGTGCCAGCTCACTAGGACTAGCCAATATCAATGAGCAGTTCTTC. The whole variable domain, filled in from reference TRBV18 and TRBJ2-1, reads NAGVMQNPRHLVRRRGQEARLRCSPMKGHSHVYWYRQLPEEGLKFMVYLQKENIIDESGMPKERFSAEFPKEGPSILRIQQVVRGDSAAYFCASSLGLANINEQFFGPGTRLTVL.

The chain combines TRBV4-1 with TRBJ2-1; D may correspond to TRBD1 or TRBD2 (5 bases each). The germline V gene encodes CDR1 MGHRA and CDR2 YSYEKL. Trimming shortened V by 0 bases and J by 8 bases, and 23 bases separated the two germline ends. CDR3 length: 18 amino acids. The CDR3 loop is CASSQDPPGPSVYDEQFF. The CDR3 DNA sequence: TGCGCCAGCAGCCAAGATCCTCCGGGACCCAGCGTCTATGATGAGCAGTTCTTC.

This clone was counted between two and nine times. This chain connects TRBV30 to TRBJ1-1, with D unresolved. CDR1 is GTSNPN and CDR2 is SVGIG in the germline V gene (reference sequence). CDR3 length: 13 amino acids. Trimming removed 4 bases from V and 1 base from J, with 10 bases in between. The CDR3 loop reads CAWNQEGNTEAFF. In nucleotides, the CDR3 is TGTGCCTGGAACCAGGAGGGGAACACTGAAGCTTTCTTT.

The chain joins TRBV5-4 to TRBJ2-1, with 8 bases matching TRBD2. CDR1 and CDR2 (germline): SGHNT, YYREEE (reference sequence). The CDR3 contains 15 residues. J gave up 7 bases and V 4 bases, and 10 bases lay outside the gene matches. CDR3 amino acids: CASSRDAGGQNEQFF. CDR3 DNA sequence: TGTGCCAGCAGCCGGGACGCGGGGGGTCAGAATGAGCAGTTCTTC.

Comment on this clone: An end of the junction does not agree with germline; a read error may underlie this. This chain links TRBV7-9 with TRBJ2-6; 8 nucleotides align to TRBD1. CDR1 is SEHNR, CDR2 FQNEAQ, per germline (reference sequence). The CDR3 has 12 amino acids. The CDR3 is CASSFYSEDRAF. CDR3 sequence (DNA): TGTGCCAGCAGCTTTTATTCGGAGGACAGGGCTTTC.

V and J are TRBV9 and TRBJ1-1, with 7 bases matching TRBD1. The germline V gene has CDR1 SGDLS and CDR2 YYNGEE. V trimming: 0 bases; J trimming: 5 bases; junction bases outside the gene matches: 4. The CDR3 loop spans 14 amino acids. CDR3 nucleotide sequence: TGTGCCAGCAGCGTAGGACAGGGAAGGACTGAAGCTTTCTTT. Protein product: CASSVGQGRTEAFF.

This clone was counted a single time. V usage is TRBV7-8 and J usage is TRBJ1-1, with D perhaps matching TRBD1 (5 bases). Trimming stripped 7 bases from V and 0 bases from J, with 9 bases between. This CDR3 is built from 13 residues. Germline assignment: CDR1 SGHVS and CDR2 FQNEAQ. CDR3 region: CASNGGMNTEAFF. CDR3 DNA: TGTGCCAGCAACGGGGGGATGAACACTGAAGCTTTCTTT.

V gene TRBV25-1 combines with J gene TRBJ2-7; no definite D call. This CDR3 contains 12 residues. Germline CDR1 is MGHDK and CDR2 is SYGVNS. Trimming shortened V by 2 bases and J by 3 bases, and 5 bases separated the two germline ends. CDR3 DNA sequence: TGTGCCAGCAGTGAAATTGGCTACGAGCAGTACTTC. This codes for CASSEIGYEQYF.

This chain connects TRBV18 to TRBJ2-2, with D unclear. Per the germline V gene, CDR1 is KGHSH and CDR2 is LQKENI. V lost 2 bases, J lost 2 bases, and 9 bases lay in between. The CDR3 is made up of 15 amino acids. This chain's CDR3 is CASSPERVNTGELFF. The CDR3 nucleotides read TGTGCCAGCTCACCAGAGCGCGTTAACACCGGGGAGCTGTTTTTT.

The V gene is TRBV2, the J gene TRBJ1-1; no definite D call. Germline V gene data show CDR1 as SNHLY and CDR2 as FYNNEI. The CDR3 contains 13 residues. Deletions cut 3 bases from V and 4 bases from J, with 9 bases between. The CDR3 sequence is CASSDGWGTEAFF. The CDR3 bases are TGTGCCAGCAGTGACGGCTGGGGCACTGAAGCTTTCTTT.

The chain couples TRBV7-2 to TRBJ1-1; D not certain. Germline V gene sequence: CDR1 SGHTA, CDR2 FQGNSA. There are 13 residues in the CDR3. V gave up 5 bases and J gave up 4 bases, with 11 bases separating them. CDR3 bases: TGTGCCAGCAGCATGTTTGGGGTCACTGAAGCTTTCTTT. Its translation is CASSMFGVTEAFF.

The sample holds one count of this clone. Germline is not matched at one junction end, which may reflect a read error. V usage is TRBV7-7 and J usage is TRBJ1-5; 12 nucleotides agree with TRBD1. The CDR3 runs 18 residues. The germline V gene encodes CDR1 SSHAT and CDR2 FNYEAQ (reference sequence). The CDR3 nucleotides are TGTGCTAGCAGCTTAGCGAACAGGGACAGGGGGCACAATCAGCCCCAGCATTTT. Translation: CASSLANRDRGHNQPQHF.

The chain joins TRBV6-5 to TRBJ1-4, with 7 nucleotides matching TRBD1. Per the germline V gene, CDR1 is MNHEY and CDR2 is SVGAGI. This CDR3 has 15 amino acids. V trimming: 2 bases; J trimming: 7 bases; junction bases outside the gene matches: 7. Here the CDR3 DNA reads TGTGCCAGCAGTTACCTTAGGGGGCGCGGTGAAAAACTGTTTTTT. Its protein product is CASSYLRGRGEKLFF.

The chain recombines TRBV6-1 with TRBJ2-4, with no clear D. Looked up from germline, CDR1 is MNHNS and CDR2 is SASEGT. Trimming removed 1 base from V and 3 bases from J, with 1 base in between. The CDR3 is 12 amino acids. The CDR3 is CASSEVKNIQYF. CDR3 bases: TGTGCCAGCAGTGAAGTCAAAAACATTCAGTACTTC.